Below are 18 T cell receptor beta chains sequenced from a single sample in a study of cytomegalovirus exposure and HLA in healthy donors. 13 Jbeta primers and 60 Vbeta primers were used for the PCR. TCRdb's table, derived via immunoSEQ multiplex PCR, lists solely in-frame clones and lacks some. The data hold around 93,000 clones, with approximately 64% observed a single time. Sequencing input: PBMCs. These TCRs come from a boy between 10 and 17 years old in good health and CMV-seropositive.

The genes are TRBV5-6 and TRBJ1-6; no firm D call. The V end was cut by 0 bases, the J end by 8 bases, with 9 bases between. This CDR3 contains 14 residues. Per germline, CDR1 SGHDT and CDR2 YYEEEE. Here the CDR3 reads CASSLAVGDSPLHF. CDR3 DNA: TGTGCCAGCAGCTTGGCCGTCGGGGATTCACCCCTCCACTTT. Complete variable domain (other parts from reference TRBV5-6 and TRBJ1-6): DAGVTQSPTHLIKTRGQQVTLRCSPKSGHDTVSWYQQALGQGPQFIFQYYEEEERQRGNFPDRFSGHQFPNYSSELNVNALLLGDSALYLCASSLAVGDSPLHFGNGTRLTVT.

V usage is TRBV28 and J usage is TRBJ2-7; 7 bases align to TRBD1. The V and J ends lost 4 bases and 3 bases, in that order; junction bases with no gene match: 6. The length of the CDR3 is 14 residues. Germline-derived CDR1 and CDR2 are MDHEN and SYDVKM. The CDR3 reads CASSSTTGVYEQYF. The CDR3 DNA follows: TGTGCCAGCAGTTCAACCACAGGGGTCTACGAGCAGTACTTC. The variable domain in full, with the rest retrieved from reference TRBV28 and TRBJ2-7, is DVKVTQSSRYLVKRTGEKVFLECVQDMDHENMFWYRQDPGLGLRLIYFSYDVKMKEKGDIPEGYSVSREKKERFSLILESASTNQTSMYLCASSSTTGVYEQYFGPGTRLTVT.

This clone appeared a few times. J is TRBJ1-1 and V is TRBV10-2, with 8 bases lining up with TRBD1. Germline values: CDR1 WSHSY, CDR2 SAAADI. With V trimmed by 8 bases and J by 0 bases, 2 bases remained unmatched. The CDR3 is made up of 13 amino acids. The chain's CDR3 is CASWTGLNTEAFF. CDR3 DNA sequence: TGCGCCAGCTGGACAGGGCTGAACACTGAAGCTTTCTTT.

This clone was seen a few times. The chain carries TRBV9 and TRBJ2-7, with 8 bases aligning to TRBD2. Germline CDR1 is SGDLS and CDR2 is YYNGEE. After removal of 3 bases from V and 2 bases from J, the junction contained 7 bases not matched to a gene. The CDR3 totals 15 residues. CDR3 DNA sequence: TGTGCCAGCAGCGCCGGGGGGGGCACAACCTACGAGCAGTACTTC. Its translation is CASSAGGGTTYEQYF.

The CDR3 DNA reads as TGTGCCAGCAGCCTGATCGGTAGCGGGAGTTCCGGGGAGCTGTTTTTT. The encoded protein is CASSLIGSGSSGELFF. The genes are TRBV5-4 and TRBJ2-2, with TRBD2 matching over 9 bases. Germline V gives CDR1 SGHNT, CDR2 YYREEE (reference sequence). The CDR3 contains 16 residues. The V segment lost 4 bases and the J segment 6 bases; nucleotides outside the gene matches: 10.

CDR3 sequence (DNA): TGTGCCAGCAGCTTGAGGGGGTCAGATACGCAGTATTTT. Residues: CASSLRGSDTQYF. The rearrangement joins TRBV5-6 to TRBJ2-3; D may be TRBD1 (6 bases). Germline CDR1 is SGHDT and CDR2 is YYEEEE. The CDR3 is made up of 13 amino acids. V was trimmed by 1 base and J by 4 bases, leaving 7 bases between them.

With regard to this clone: The junction departs from germline at one end; a sequencing error may be responsible. The chain combines TRBV7-9 with TRBJ1-2; D ambiguous. The CDR3 runs to 12 residues. Germline V CDR1 and CDR2: SEHNR, FQNEAQ (reference sequence). CDR3 sequence reads: CASSSTNYGYTF. CDR3 nucleotides: TGTGCCAGCAGCTCAACTAATTATGGCTACACCTTC. Full variable domain (outside the CDR3, taken from reference TRBV7-9 and TRBJ1-2): DTGVSQNPRHKITKRGQNVTFRCDPISEHNRLYWYRQTLGQGPEFLTYFQNEAQLEKSRLLSDRFSAERPKGSFSTLEIQRTEQGDSAMYLCASSSTNYGYTFGSGTRLTVV.

The rearrangement links TRBV7-9 to TRBJ2-7, with TRBD2 as a possible D gene (6 bases). There are 13 residues in the CDR3. Germline V lookup: CDR1 SEHNR, CDR2 FQNEAQ (reference sequence). Between the trimmed V and J ends, which lost 3 bases and 2 bases, there was a span of 8 bases. The CDR3 DNA reads as TGTGCCAGCAGCTTCGGAGGGGCCTACGAGCAGTACTTC. Protein product: CASSFGGAYEQYF.

The V gene is TRBV5-1, the J gene TRBJ2-2, with TRBD2 identical over 8 bases. V lost 4 bases and J lost 4; bases outside the gene matches: 9. The CDR3 sequence is 16 residues long. CDR1 is SGHRS and CDR2 is YFSETQ in the germline V gene. DNA of the CDR3: TGCGCCAGCAGCGGGCGGGCTAGCGGGTCCACCGGGGAGCTGTTTTTT. Translating it yields CASSGRASGSTGELFF.

The chain links TRBV25-1 to TRBJ1-2; D may be TRBD1 (6 bases). The V and J ends lost 3 bases and 4 bases respectively, with 18 bases between them. The CDR3 contains 16 residues. Germline lookup yields CDR1 MGHDK and CDR2 SYGVNS. The CDR3 DNA is TGTGCCAGCAGTGACCCGAGTGGGGGGGCTAGCTATGGCTACACCTTC. Protein sequence: CASSDPSGGASYGYTF.

The chain carries TRBV6-5 and TRBJ1-2, with D maybe TRBD1 (6 bases). CDR1 is MNHEY and CDR2 is SVGAGI in the germline V gene. V dropped 2 bases and J dropped 6 bases, with 10 bases sitting between them. The CDR3 extends over 13 amino acids. The CDR3 loop is CASSYHREDGYTF. The CDR3 region has the DNA TGTGCCAGCAGTTACCACAGGGAAGATGGCTACACCTTC.

The chain uses TRBV6-6 and TRBJ2-1; a weak D match, TRBD1 (5 bases). Per the germline V gene, CDR1 is MNHNY and CDR2 is SVGAGI (reference sequence). The V gene lost 3 bases and the J gene lost 7 bases, with 16 bases spanning the gap. The CDR3 loop spans 15 amino acids. CDR3 in DNA: TGTGCCAGCAGTTATCGGCCAGGGTTGATGAATGAGCAGTTCTTC. Its protein product is CASSYRPGLMNEQFF.

The chain uses TRBV6-6 and TRBJ1-2; D is ambiguous. V shed 5 bases and J shed 2 bases, with 12 bases lying between them. The germline V gene encodes CDR1 MNHNY and CDR2 SVGAGI (reference sequence). The CDR3 runs to 14 residues. The CDR3 coding sequence is TGTGCCAGCAGTGGCGGGATAGCCAACTATGGCTACACCTTC. The encoded protein is CASSGGIANYGYTF.

The genes are TRBV5-6 and TRBJ1-3; 9 bases align to TRBD1. V dropped 1 base and J dropped 2; count of bases not matched to a gene: 7. This CDR3 is built from 17 residues. Per the germline V gene, CDR1 is SGHDT and CDR2 is YYEEEE. CDR3 sequence: CASSLLQRDRAGNTIYF. CDR3 bases: TGTGCCAGCAGCTTGCTCCAGCGGGACAGGGCTGGAAACACCATATATTTT.

The chain recombines TRBV29-1 with TRBJ1-1, with TRBD1 matching over 7 bases. J gave up 5 bases and V 5 bases, and 8 bases lay outside the gene matches. There are 13 residues in the CDR3. Germline CDR1 SQVTM, CDR2 ANQGSEA. The CDR3: CSVSWTGRTEAFF. CDR3 in DNA: TGCAGCGTTTCCTGGACAGGTAGGACTGAAGCTTTCTTT.

The rearrangement joins TRBV14 to TRBJ2-7; TRBD2 might be the D (6 bases). V was cut by 4 bases and J by 6 bases, with 13 bases left in between. The CDR3 consists of 13 residues. Germline V gene lookup returns CDR1 SGHDN and CDR2 FVKESK. For the CDR3, the DNA is TGTGCCAGCAGCCCCGGGAGACGGGGCGAGCAGTACTTC. Translated, it gives CASSPGRRGEQYF.

The chain has TRBV5-1 and TRBJ1-2; no clear D gene. Germline-derived CDR1 and CDR2 are SGHRS and YFSETQ. The CDR3 covers 14 residues. V was shortened by 4 bases and J by 4 bases, with 14 bases between the two germline ends. The CDR3 coding sequence is TGCGCCAGCAGCCTCACCGCAGGTAGCTATGGCTACACCTTC. Translating it yields CASSLTAGSYGYTF.

The chain joins TRBV5-4 to TRBJ2-3, with D perhaps matching TRBD1 (6 bases). Germline CDR1 reads SGHNT; CDR2 reads YYREEE (reference sequence). The CDR3 is 14 amino acids. V dropped 4 bases and J dropped 2 bases, with 11 bases sitting between them. The CDR3 loop reads CASSERGFTDTQYF. As DNA, the CDR3 is TGTGCCAGCAGCGAGAGGGGGTTCACAGATACGCAGTATTTT.